These T cell receptor beta chains were read from a single sample in a study of neurological immune-mediated disorders. A single record per CDR3 protein comes from TCRdb applying MiXCR to the 5' RACE reads. The sample carries about 48,000 distinct CDR3 sequences, 10% recorded once. Sequencing was carried out using PBMCs. The receptor set was obtained from a woman aged 40 to 50 with HTLV-1-associated myelopathy (HAM/TSP). Each CDR3 is given with its conserved first and last residue. A D gene is named only where the DNA matches it firmly. The size entry is marked missing in some rows and otherwise reads once, few, many or a size class.

clone_size: many; j_call: TRBJ2-3; d_call: TRBD2; v_call: TRBV5-1; cdr3_aa: CASSLLAGAGTDTQYF; cdr3_nt: TGCGCCAGCAGCTTACTAGCGGGAGCAGGGACAGATACGCAGTATTTT
clone_size: many; j_call: TRBJ1-5; d_call: NA; v_call: TRBV7-9; cdr3_aa: CASSLGGNSNQPQHF; cdr3_nt: TGTGCCAGCAGCTTAGGGGGAAATAGCAATCAGCCCCAGCATTTT
clone_size: few; j_call: TRBJ2-7; d_call: NA; v_call: TRBV11-2; cdr3_aa: CASSSGTPGGQYF; cdr3_nt: TGTGCCAGCAGCTCCGGGACCCCAGGTGGGCAGTACTTC
clone_size: many; j_call: TRBJ2-1; d_call: NA; v_call: TRBV5-6; cdr3_aa: CASSLGGDEQFF; cdr3_nt: TGTGCCAGCAGCTTGGGGGGTGATGAGCAGTTCTTC
clone_size: many; j_call: TRBJ1-1; d_call: NA; v_call: TRBV7-2; cdr3_aa: CASSLVGRGWAFF; cdr3_nt: TGTGCCAGCAGTTTAGTAGGGAGGGGATGGGCTTTCTTT
clone_size: few; j_call: TRBJ1-1; d_call: NA; v_call: TRBV20-1; cdr3_aa: CSARDVRGVTEAFF; cdr3_nt: TGCAGTGCTAGAGATGTTCGGGGAGTCACTGAAGCTTTCTTT
clone_size: many; j_call: TRBJ2-1; d_call: TRBD2; v_call: TRBV30; cdr3_aa: CAWSLTSGVYNEQFF; cdr3_nt: TGTGCCTGGAGCCTGACTAGCGGGGTATACAATGAGCAGTTCTTC
clone_size: many; j_call: TRBJ1-4; d_call: TRBD1; v_call: TRBV7-2; cdr3_aa: CASSGTGAWEKLFF; cdr3_nt: TGTGCCAGCAGCGGGACAGGGGCCTGGGAAAAACTGTTTTTT
clone_size: many; j_call: TRBJ1-3; d_call: TRBD1; v_call: TRBV3-1; cdr3_aa: CASSLTLGQGAGNTIYF; cdr3_nt: TGTGCCAGCAGCCTTACCTTAGGACAGGGGGCCGGAAACACCATATATTTT
clone_size: many; j_call: TRBJ2-1; d_call: NA; v_call: TRBV5-1; cdr3_aa: CASSGKTGFRLYNEQFF; cdr3_nt: TGCGCCAGCAGCGGAAAGACAGGTTTTCGCCTATACAATGAGCAGTTCTTC
clone_size: many; j_call: TRBJ2-7; d_call: TRBD2; v_call: TRBV9; cdr3_aa: CASSVRPGLAGGGARDEQYF; cdr3_nt: TGTGCCAGCAGCGTCCGACCAGGACTAGCGGGGGGCGGGGCCAGGGACGAGCAGTACTTC
clone_size: many; j_call: TRBJ1-5; d_call: TRBD1; v_call: TRBV20-1; cdr3_aa: CSATTGFVQPQHF; cdr3_nt: TGCAGTGCCACGACAGGGTTCGTTCAGCCCCAGCATTTT
clone_size: many; j_call: TRBJ1-2; d_call: TRBD1; v_call: TRBV30; cdr3_aa: CAWTQQGAGGYTF; cdr3_nt: TGTGCCTGGACCCAACAGGGGGCTGGCGGCTACACCTTC
clone_size: many; j_call: TRBJ1-1; d_call: NA; v_call: TRBV11-2; cdr3_aa: CASSSPTPGRGNTEAFF; cdr3_nt: TGTGCCAGCAGCTCGCCCACGCCAGGGCGGGGTAACACTGAAGCTTTCTTT
clone_size: many; j_call: TRBJ1-4; d_call: TRBD1; v_call: TRBV20-1; cdr3_aa: CSASTISTGATNEKLFF; cdr3_nt: TGCAGTGCTAGCACAATTTCAACAGGGGCAACTAATGAAAAACTGTTTTTT
clone_size: many; j_call: TRBJ2-7; d_call: TRBD1; v_call: TRBV6-2/TRBV6-3; cdr3_aa: CASSFAGQGSYEQYF; cdr3_nt: TGTGCCAGCAGTTTCGCCGGACAGGGATCCTACGAGCAGTACTTC
clone_size: many; j_call: TRBJ1-6; d_call: TRBD1; v_call: TRBV20-1; cdr3_aa: CSASDRGGLHSPLHF; cdr3_nt: TGCAGTGCTAGCGACAGGGGAGGTTTGCATTCACCCCTCCACTTT
clone_size: many; j_call: TRBJ1-6; d_call: TRBD1; v_call: TRBV12-3/TRBV12-4; cdr3_aa: CASTRGQGVTVNSPLHF; cdr3_nt: TGTGCCAGCACGAGAGGACAGGGAGTTACGGTTAATTCACCCCTCCACTTT
clone_size: many; j_call: TRBJ2-3; d_call: NA; v_call: TRBV7-9; cdr3_aa: CASSLGGPSTDTQYF; cdr3_nt: TGTGCCAGCAGCTTAGGAGGGCCTAGCACAGATACGCAGTATTTT
clone_size: many; j_call: TRBJ2-2; d_call: NA; v_call: TRBV5-1; cdr3_aa: CASSLGQDINTGELFF; cdr3_nt: TGCGCCAGCAGCTTGGGACAGGACATAAACACCGGGGAGCTGTTTTTT
clone_size: many; j_call: TRBJ1-1; d_call: NA; v_call: TRBV7-2; cdr3_aa: CASSLVRAGAFF; cdr3_nt: TGTGCCAGCAGCTTAGTCAGGGCGGGAGCTTTCTTT
clone_size: many; j_call: TRBJ2-5; d_call: NA; v_call: TRBV7-2; cdr3_aa: CASSLVAKAWETQYF; cdr3_nt: TGTGCCAGCAGCTTAGTGGCCAAAGCCTGGGAGACCCAGTACTTC
clone_size: many; j_call: TRBJ2-1; d_call: NA; v_call: TRBV12-3/TRBV12-4; cdr3_aa: CASTLTRVRSYNEQFF; cdr3_nt: TGTGCCAGCACCCTTACCCGGGTCCGCTCCTACAATGAGCAGTTCTTC
clone_size: many; j_call: TRBJ2-1; d_call: TRBD2; v_call: TRBV7-2; cdr3_aa: CASSPSGGAEFF; cdr3_nt: TGTGCCAGCAGCCCGAGCGGGGGGGCGGAGTTCTTC
clone_size: many; j_call: TRBJ2-2; d_call: NA; v_call: TRBV10-3; cdr3_aa: CAIRGTENGNTGELFF; cdr3_nt: TGTGCCATCAGGGGGACTGAAAACGGGAACACCGGGGAGCTGTTTTTT
clone_size: NA; j_call: TRBJ2-3; d_call: TRBD2; v_call: TRBV27; cdr3_aa: CASSWLIAGGTDTQYF; cdr3_nt: TGTGCCAGCAGTTGGTTGATAGCGGGTGGCACAGATACGCAGTATTTT
clone_size: NA; j_call: TRBJ2-7; d_call: NA; v_call: TRBV4-1; cdr3_aa: CANSPWVRDEQNF; cdr3_nt: TGCGCCAACAGCCCCTGGGTTCGAGACGAGCAGAACTTC
clone_size: many; j_call: TRBJ2-7; d_call: NA; v_call: TRBV29-1; cdr3_aa: CRTIQPLSYEQYF; cdr3_nt: TGCAGAACAATACAACCTTTAAGTTACGAGCAGTACTTC
clone_size: NA; j_call: TRBJ1-2; d_call: TRBD1; v_call: TRBV18; cdr3_aa: CASSTMTGDLNYGYTF; cdr3_nt: TGTGCCAGCTCAACAATGACAGGGGATTTGAACTATGGCTACACCTTC
clone_size: NA; j_call: TRBJ2-3; d_call: NA; v_call: TRBV28; cdr3_aa: CASSLGLGLADTQYF; cdr3_nt: TGTGCCAGCAGTTTAGGATTGGGGCTGGCAGATACGCAGTATTTT
clone_size: many; j_call: TRBJ2-7; d_call: NA; v_call: TRBV4-1; cdr3_aa: CASSQDDGGGNEQYF; cdr3_nt: TGCGCCAGCAGCCAAGATGATGGAGGGGGCAACGAGCAGTACTTC
clone_size: many; j_call: TRBJ2-3; d_call: NA; v_call: TRBV12-3/TRBV12-4; cdr3_aa: CASSPQLSTDTQYF; cdr3_nt: TGTGCCAGCAGCCCTCAGCTAAGCACAGATACGCAGTATTTT
clone_size: many; j_call: TRBJ1-2; d_call: TRBD1; v_call: TRBV5-5; cdr3_aa: CASSWDRGIYGYTF; cdr3_nt: TGTGCCAGCAGCTGGGACAGGGGGATTTATGGCTACACCTTC
clone_size: many; j_call: TRBJ2-7; d_call: NA; v_call: TRBV11-3; cdr3_aa: CASSWRGGSSYEQYF; cdr3_nt: TGTGCCAGCAGCTGGAGGGGCGGTAGCTCCTACGAGCAGTACTTC
clone_size: few; j_call: TRBJ2-7; d_call: TRBD1; v_call: TRBV10-3; cdr3_aa: CAITPGQDTYEQYF; cdr3_nt: TGTGCCATCACTCCGGGACAGGACACCTACGAGCAGTACTTC
clone_size: many; j_call: TRBJ1-1; d_call: NA; v_call: TRBV5-1; cdr3_aa: CASSFRVGDTEAFF; cdr3_nt: TGCGCCAGCAGCTTCAGGGTTGGGGACACTGAAGCTTTCTTT
clone_size: many; j_call: TRBJ1-5; d_call: NA; v_call: TRBV5-1; cdr3_aa: CASSPGGDQPQHF; cdr3_nt: TGCGCCAGCAGCCCGGGGGGGGATCAGCCCCAGCATTTT
clone_size: NA; j_call: TRBJ1-2; d_call: NA; v_call: TRBV20-1; cdr3_aa: CSAWTLRENGYTF; cdr3_nt: TGCAGTGCGTGGACCCTTCGAGAGAATGGCTACACCTTC
clone_size: many; j_call: TRBJ2-7; d_call: TRBD1; v_call: TRBV12-3/TRBV12-4; cdr3_aa: CASNSRDSPYEQYF; cdr3_nt: TGTGCCAGCAACTCCCGGGACAGCCCCTACGAGCAGTACTTC